This T cell receptor beta chain derives from a study of blood T cell repertoires in COVID-19. The CDR3 length is 13 residues. The V end lost 4 bases, the J end lost 1 base, and 5 bases lay between the germline ends. Germline CDR1 is SGHNT and CDR2 is YYREEE (reference sequence). Profiled with immunoSEQ multiplex PCR; TCRdb holds only in-frame clones, not every one. The sample records roughly 220,000 clones, 85% to 90% being singletons. Sequencing was carried out using PBMCs or T cells enriched from blood (not recorded which). This chain joins TRBV5-4 and TRBJ2-2, with D unclear. The TCR comes from a woman aged 45 to 65 with acute COVID-19. The CDR3 loop reads CASSQQNTGELFF. CDR3 coding DNA: TGTGCCAGCAGCCAACAGAACACCGGGGAGCTGTTTTTT.